These T cell receptor beta chains were read from a single sample in a study of graft-versus-host responses after intestinal transplantation. Assay used: immunoSEQ multiplex PCR; TCRdb lists only in-frame clones, some missing. The sample contains 65,000 to 90,000 clones, approximately 88% of which appear only once. These receptors have no identified antigens. The sample here was unstimulated CD8+ T cells sorted from spleen or lymph node cells, taken before intestinal transplant. The source of these receptors is a human donor who received an intestinal transplant. Both conserved end residues are part of each CDR3. The D gene is left open where the match is weak. Some rows have no size entry. The others give once, few or many, or a class for an expanded clone.

>TRBV5-8|TRBJ2-2|-|-
CASSLSRDHTGELFF
TGTGCCAGCAGCTTGAGCAGGGATCACACCGGGGAGCTGTTTTTT
>TRBV14|TRBJ2-7|TRBD1|-
CASSVDRREQYF
TGTGCCAGCAGCGTGGACAGGCGGGAGCAGTACTTC
>TRBV6-1|TRBJ1-4|-|-
CASSRPGRRGVKLFF
TGTGCCAGCAGCCGCCCCGGGAGGAGGGGTGTAAAACTGTTTTTT
>TRBV4-2|TRBJ2-7|TRBD2|-
CASSQGAGGPYEQYF
TGTGCCAGCAGCCAAGGAGCGGGGGGGCCCTACGAGCAGTACTTC
>TRBV6-6|TRBJ2-7|-|once
CASSPGTSQPYEQYF
TGTGCCAGCAGCCCCGGGACATCTCAACCCTACGAGCAGTACTTC
>TRBV27|TRBJ1-1|TRBD1|-
CASSPWDRGLNTEAFF
TGTGCCAGCAGTCCGTGGGACAGGGGATTGAACACTGAAGCTTTCTTT
>TRBV11-1|TRBJ2-2|-|-
CASSLASNTGELFF
TGTGCCAGCAGCTTAGCTAGCAACACCGGGGAGCTGTTTTTT
>TRBV28|TRBJ2-3|-|-
CASSLRLTLTGTQYF
TGTGCCAGCAGTTTACGGCTAACCCTGACTGGTACGCAGTATTTT
>TRBV15|TRBJ2-6|-|-
CATSRLLRVRRPPGANVLTF
TGTGCCACCAGCAGATTACTCAGGGTACGTCGGCCGCCCGGGGCCAACGTCCTGACTTTC
>TRBV28|TRBJ1-5|TRBD1|-
CASSPDRGQPQHF
TGTGCCAGCAGCCCCGACAGGGGTCAGCCCCAGCATTTT
>TRBV28|TRBJ2-4|-|-
CASSSVLAKNIQYF
TGTGCCAGCAGTTCGGTGTTAGCCAAAAACATTCAGTACTTC
>TRBV5-4|TRBJ2-7|-|few
CASSSGYEQYF
TGTGCCAGCAGCTCGGGTTACGAGCAGTACTTC
>TRBV7-6|TRBJ2-7|-|-
CASSPVTDSSYEQYF
TGTGCCAGCAGCCCAGTGACAGATTCTTCCTACGAGCAGTACTTC
>TRBV28|TRBJ1-5|-|-
CASRVPLTVKYQPQHF
TGTGCCAGCAGGGTGCCCCTGACAGTCAAGTATCAGCCCCAGCATTTT
>TRBV19|TRBJ1-1|TRBD1|-
CASGQGGEDTEAFF
TGTGCCAGCGGACAGGGTGGAGAGGACACTGAAGCTTTCTTT
>TRBV7-8|TRBJ2-7|TRBD1|-
CASSPQTGWYEQYF
TGTGCCAGCAGCCCCCAGACAGGGTGGTACGAGCAGTACTTC
>TRBV5-1|TRBJ2-7|-|once
CASSSAGIGEQYF
TGCGCCAGCAGCTCGGCAGGGATCGGCGAGCAGTACTTC
>TRBV27|TRBJ2-7|TRBD2|-
CASSLRGLAGYEQYF
TGTGCCAGCAGTTTAAGGGGACTAGCGGGGTACGAGCAGTACTTC
>TRBV27|TRBJ2-1|-|-
CASSLVPINEQFF
TGTGCCAGCAGTTTAGTCCCTATCAATGAGCAGTTCTTC
>TRBV15|TRBJ1-5|-|-
CATSRKRPGPNQPQHF
TGTGCCACCAGCAGAAAACGACCGGGTCCGAATCAGCCCCAGCATTTT
>TRBV27|TRBJ2-7|-|-
CASSLWAASYEQYF
TGTGCCAGCAGTTTATGGGCAGCCTCCTACGAGCAGTACTTC
>TRBV30|TRBJ1-3|-|once
CAWSPNQNTIYF
TGTGCCTGGAGTCCCAATCAGAACACCATATATTTT
>TRBV25-1|TRBJ1-2|-|-
CASRQALMDGYTF
TGTGCCAGCAGACAGGCGTTGATGGATGGCTACACCTTC
>TRBV28|TRBJ1-1|TRBD1|-
CASSLGQKNTEAFF
TGTGCCAGCAGTTTGGGACAGAAGAACACTGAAGCTTTCTTT
>TRBV2|TRBJ2-7|TRBD1|few
CASQQGVNEQYF
TGTGCCAGCCAACAGGGGGTCAACGAGCAGTACTTC
>TRBV28|TRBJ1-1|TRBD1|-
CASSPPGTGGTEAFF
TGTGCCAGCAGTCCCCCCGGGACAGGGGGAACTGAAGCTTTCTTT
>TRBV2|TRBJ1-3|TRBD1|-
CASNSLSDRGRGNTIYF
TGTGCCAGCAATTCTTTATCGGACAGGGGGAGAGGAAACACCATATATTTT
>TRBV7-8|TRBJ2-5|-|-
CASSSGLGETQYF
TGTGCCAGCAGCTCAGGACTGGGAGAGACCCAGTACTTC
>TRBV11-2|TRBJ2-3|-|-
CASSLWGLSTDTQYF
TGTGCCAGCAGCTTATGGGGACTCAGCACAGATACGCAGTATTTT
>TRBV25-1|TRBJ1-6|-|once
CASSGLKNSPLHF
TGTGCCAGCAGTGGGCTGAAGAACTCACCCCTCCACTTT
>TRBV13|TRBJ1-1|-|-
CASSLGHGGTEAFF
TGTGCCAGCAGCTTAGGCCATGGAGGAACTGAAGCTTTCTTT
>TRBV6-5|TRBJ2-1|TRBD2|once
CASSYSLAGLYNEQFF
TGTGCCAGCAGTTACTCACTAGCGGGGCTCTACAATGAGCAGTTCTTC
>TRBV28|TRBJ1-4|-|-
CASSLMAWTNEKLFF
TGTGCCAGCAGTTTAATGGCATGGACTAATGAAAAACTGTTTTTT
>TRBV10-3|TRBJ1-3|-|-
CAISGVSGENTIYF
TGTGCCATCAGTGGGGTGTCAGGCGAAAACACCATATATTTT
>TRBV7-9|TRBJ2-7|-|-
CASSSRGQPYEQYF
TGTGCCAGCAGCTCGCGCGGACAGCCCTACGAGCAGTACTTC
>TRBV6-1|TRBJ2-2|TRBD1|few
CASSGFLGQSTGELFF
TGTGCCAGCAGTGGATTCCTGGGACAGAGCACCGGGGAGCTGTTTTTT
>TRBV4-1|TRBJ1-2|TRBD1|-
CASSQERTGPKGYTF
TGCGCCAGCAGCCAAGAGCGGACAGGTCCGAAAGGCTACACCTTC